This note documents a single T cell receptor beta chain sequence. Its antigen is not identified. Survey-level resolution applied to immunoSEQ assay v3.0. Profiling relied on immunoSEQ multiplex PCR, and the TCRdb table lists in-frame clones only, not all of them. The sample shows more than 20,000 clones, approximately 90% of them seen only once. These data originate in a study of long-term antiretroviral therapy in people with HIV. Study observations and caveats: The study found that diversity rose after ART but stayed below transplant donor controls. Pre-ART-expanded clones dominated the repertoire at all time points.

Each sample contained roughly 0.95-10 million cryopreserved PBMC, thawed before DNA extraction. Germline trimming cut 4 bases from V and 0 bases from J; bases unmatched to any gene: 6. In germline, CDR1 is LGHNA, CDR2 YNFKEQ. The CDR3 loop spans 15 amino acids. J is TRBJ2-7 and V is TRBV4-2; 7 bases line up with TRBD2. This clonotype was obtained from a man in his fifties with HIV. The sample here was unsorted PBMCs, taken 1.8 years before starting antiretroviral therapy. In DNA, the CDR3 is TGTGCCAGCAGCCGAAGTAGCGGGTCCTCCTACGAGCAGTACTTC. This encodes CASSRSSGSSYEQYF.